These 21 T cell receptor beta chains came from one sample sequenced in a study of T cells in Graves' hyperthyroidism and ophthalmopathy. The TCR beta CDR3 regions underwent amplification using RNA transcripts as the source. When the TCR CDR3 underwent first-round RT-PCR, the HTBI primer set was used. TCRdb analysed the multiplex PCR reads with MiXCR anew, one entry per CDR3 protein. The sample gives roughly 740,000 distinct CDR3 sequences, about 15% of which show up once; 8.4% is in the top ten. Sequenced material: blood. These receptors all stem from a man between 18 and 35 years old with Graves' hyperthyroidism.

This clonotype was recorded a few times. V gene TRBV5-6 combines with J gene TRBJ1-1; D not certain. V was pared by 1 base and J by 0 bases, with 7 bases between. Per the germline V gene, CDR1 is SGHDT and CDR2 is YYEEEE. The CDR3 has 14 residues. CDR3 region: CASSLFGMNTEAFF. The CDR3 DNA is TGTGCCAGCAGCTTGTTCGGGATGAACACTGAAGCTTTCTTT. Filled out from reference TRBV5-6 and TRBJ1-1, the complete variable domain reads DAGVTQSPTHLIKTRGQQVTLRCSPKSGHDTVSWYQQALGQGPQFIFQYYEEEERQRGNFPDRFSGHQFPNYSSELNVNALLLGDSALYLCASSLFGMNTEAFFGQGTRLTVV.

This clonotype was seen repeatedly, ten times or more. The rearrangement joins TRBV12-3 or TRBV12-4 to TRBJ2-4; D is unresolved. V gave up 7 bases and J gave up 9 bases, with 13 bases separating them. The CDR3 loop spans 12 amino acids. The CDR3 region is CASILSVCIQYF. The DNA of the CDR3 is TGTGCCAGCATCTTATCGGTATGCATTCAGTACTTC.

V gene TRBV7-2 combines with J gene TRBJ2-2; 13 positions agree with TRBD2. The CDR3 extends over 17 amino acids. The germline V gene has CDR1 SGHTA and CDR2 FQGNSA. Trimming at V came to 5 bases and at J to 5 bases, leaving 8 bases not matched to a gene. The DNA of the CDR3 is TGTGCCAGCAGCCCGGATATGACTAGCGGGAGGACCGGGGAGCTGTTTTTT. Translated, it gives CASSPDMTSGRTGELFF.

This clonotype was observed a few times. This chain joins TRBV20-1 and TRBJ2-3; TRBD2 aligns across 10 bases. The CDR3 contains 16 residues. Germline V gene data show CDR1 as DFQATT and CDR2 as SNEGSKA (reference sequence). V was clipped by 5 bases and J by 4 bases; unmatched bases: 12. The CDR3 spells CSAASGRAGVADTQYF. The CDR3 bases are TGCAGTGCTGCCAGCGGGAGGGCGGGGGTCGCAGATACGCAGTATTTT.

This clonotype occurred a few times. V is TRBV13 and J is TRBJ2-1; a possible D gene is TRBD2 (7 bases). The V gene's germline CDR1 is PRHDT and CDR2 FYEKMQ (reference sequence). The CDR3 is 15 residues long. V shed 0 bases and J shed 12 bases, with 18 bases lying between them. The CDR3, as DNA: TGTGCCAGCAGCTTAGGAGGGGGGACTACAATGAGGCAGTTCTTC. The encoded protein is CASSLGGGTTMRQFF.

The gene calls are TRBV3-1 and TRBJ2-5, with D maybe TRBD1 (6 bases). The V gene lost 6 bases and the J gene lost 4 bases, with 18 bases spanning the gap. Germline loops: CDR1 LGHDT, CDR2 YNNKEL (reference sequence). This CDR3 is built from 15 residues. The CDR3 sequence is CASSRTEGFVETQYF. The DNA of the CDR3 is TGTGCCAGCAGTCGGACAGAGGGGTTTGTAGAGACCCAGTACTTC.

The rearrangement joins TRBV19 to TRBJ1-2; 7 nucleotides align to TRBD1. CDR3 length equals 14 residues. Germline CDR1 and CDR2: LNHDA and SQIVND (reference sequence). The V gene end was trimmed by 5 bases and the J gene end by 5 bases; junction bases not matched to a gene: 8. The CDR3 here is CASSPGQFSYGYTF. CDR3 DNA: TGTGCCAGTAGTCCGGGACAGTTCTCATATGGCTACACCTTC.

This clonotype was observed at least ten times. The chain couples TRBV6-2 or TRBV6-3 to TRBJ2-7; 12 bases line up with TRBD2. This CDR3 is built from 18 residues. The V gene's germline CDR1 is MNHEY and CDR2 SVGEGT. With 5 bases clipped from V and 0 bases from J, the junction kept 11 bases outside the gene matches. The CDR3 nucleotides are TGTGCCAGCAGTGAAACTAGCGGGAGGCCCGTCAGCTCCTACGAGCAGTACTTC. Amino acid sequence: CASSETSGRPVSSYEQYF.

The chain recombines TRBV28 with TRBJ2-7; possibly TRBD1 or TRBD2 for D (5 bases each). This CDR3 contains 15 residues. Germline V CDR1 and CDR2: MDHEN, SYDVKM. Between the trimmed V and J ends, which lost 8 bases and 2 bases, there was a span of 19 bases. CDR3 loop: CASASGTALPYEQYF. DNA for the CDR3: TGTGCCAGCGCATCCGGGACGGCCCTACCCTACGAGCAGTACTTC.

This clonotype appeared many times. As DNA, the CDR3 is TGTGCCAGCGGACTAGCGGGTTTCTACGAGCAGTACTTC. Its translation is CASGLAGFYEQYF. The V and J genes are TRBV7-2 and TRBJ2-7; the match to TRBD2 covers 11 bases. Trimming removed 8 bases from V and 3 bases from J; junction bases left unmatched: 3. The germline V gene encodes CDR1 SGHTA and CDR2 FQGNSA. There are 13 residues in the CDR3.

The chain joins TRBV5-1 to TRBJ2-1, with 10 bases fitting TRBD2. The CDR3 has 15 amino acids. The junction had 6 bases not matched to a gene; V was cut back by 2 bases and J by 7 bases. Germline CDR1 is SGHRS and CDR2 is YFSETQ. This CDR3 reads CASSLAGGPRNEQFF. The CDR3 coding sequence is TGCGCCAGCAGCTTAGCGGGAGGGCCAAGGAATGAGCAGTTCTTC.

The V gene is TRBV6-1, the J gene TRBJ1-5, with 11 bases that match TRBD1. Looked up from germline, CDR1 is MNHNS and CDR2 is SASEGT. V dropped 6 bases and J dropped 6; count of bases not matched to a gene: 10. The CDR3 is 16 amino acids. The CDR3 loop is CASRMGQGESGQPQHF. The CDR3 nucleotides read TGTGCCAGCAGAATGGGACAGGGGGAATCTGGTCAGCCCCAGCATTTT.

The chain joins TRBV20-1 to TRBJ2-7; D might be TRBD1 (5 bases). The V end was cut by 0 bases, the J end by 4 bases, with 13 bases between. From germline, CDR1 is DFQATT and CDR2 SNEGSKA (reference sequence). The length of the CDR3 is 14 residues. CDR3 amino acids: CSARDKNRRYEQYF. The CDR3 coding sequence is TGCAGTGCTAGAGATAAGAACAGGCGTTACGAGCAGTACTTC.

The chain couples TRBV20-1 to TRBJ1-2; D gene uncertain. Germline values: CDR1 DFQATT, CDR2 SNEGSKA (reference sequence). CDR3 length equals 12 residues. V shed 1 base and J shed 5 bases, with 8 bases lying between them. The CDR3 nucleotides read TGCAGTGCTAGAGCCGAGGCGTATGGCTACACCTTC. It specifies CSARAEAYGYTF.

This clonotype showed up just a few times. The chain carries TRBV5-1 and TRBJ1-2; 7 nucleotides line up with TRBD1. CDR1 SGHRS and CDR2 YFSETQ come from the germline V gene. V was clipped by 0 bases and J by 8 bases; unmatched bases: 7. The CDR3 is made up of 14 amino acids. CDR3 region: CASSLGVQGEGYTF. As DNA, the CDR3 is TGCGCCAGCAGCTTGGGGGTCCAGGGGGAAGGCTACACCTTC.

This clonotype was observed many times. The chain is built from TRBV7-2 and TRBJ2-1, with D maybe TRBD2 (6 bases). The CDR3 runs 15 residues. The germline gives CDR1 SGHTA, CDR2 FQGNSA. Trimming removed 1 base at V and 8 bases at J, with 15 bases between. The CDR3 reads CASSLGAGLFYEQFF. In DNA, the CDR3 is TGTGCCAGCAGCTTAGGGGCGGGATTGTTCTATGAGCAGTTCTTC. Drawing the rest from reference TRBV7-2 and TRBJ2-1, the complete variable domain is GAGVSQSPSNKVTEKGKDVELRCDPISGHTALYWYRQSLGQGLEFLIYFQGNSAPDKSGLPSDRFSAERTGGSVSTLTIQRTQQEDSAVYLCASSLGAGLFYEQFFGPGTRLTVL.

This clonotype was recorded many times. In DNA form, the CDR3 reads TGTGCCAGCAGTTTACACCCAGGGGTCGATACGCAGTATTTT. Its translation: CASSLHPGVDTQYF. The rearrangement uses TRBV6-2 or TRBV6-3 and TRBJ2-3; possible D gene TRBD1, 6 bases. CDR1 is MNHEY, CDR2 SVGEGT, per germline. V was shortened by 4 bases and J by 6 bases, with 14 bases between the two germline ends. The CDR3 has 14 residues.

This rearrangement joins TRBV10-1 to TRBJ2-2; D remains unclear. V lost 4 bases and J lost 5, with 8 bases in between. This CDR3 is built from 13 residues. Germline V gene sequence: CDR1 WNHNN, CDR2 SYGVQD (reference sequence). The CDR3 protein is CASSAFETGELFF. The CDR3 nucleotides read TGCGCCAGCAGTGCCTTTGAGACCGGGGAGCTGTTTTTT.

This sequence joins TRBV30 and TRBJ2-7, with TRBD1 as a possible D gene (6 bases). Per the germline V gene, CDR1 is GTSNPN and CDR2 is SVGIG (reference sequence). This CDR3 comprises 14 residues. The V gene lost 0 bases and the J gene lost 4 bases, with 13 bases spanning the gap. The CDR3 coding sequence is TGTGCCTGGAGTGTACCGGAGCAGGGGTACGAGCAGTACTTC. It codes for CAWSVPEQGYEQYF.

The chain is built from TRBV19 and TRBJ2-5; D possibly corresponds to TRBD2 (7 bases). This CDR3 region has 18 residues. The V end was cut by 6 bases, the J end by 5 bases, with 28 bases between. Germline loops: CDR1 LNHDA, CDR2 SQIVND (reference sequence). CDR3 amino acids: CASSPGLTGGYLRETQYF. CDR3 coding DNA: TGTGCCAGTAGCCCTGGCCTCACGGGGGGCTACCTCCGGGAGACCCAGTACTTC.

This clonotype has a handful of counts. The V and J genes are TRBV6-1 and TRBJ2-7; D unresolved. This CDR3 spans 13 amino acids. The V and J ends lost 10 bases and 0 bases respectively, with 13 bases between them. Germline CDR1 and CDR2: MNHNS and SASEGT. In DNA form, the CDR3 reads TGTGCCACCCCATTGGTACCCTCCTACGAGCAGTACTTC. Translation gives CATPLVPSYEQYF.